Listed here are 11 T cell receptor beta chains from one sample, sequenced in a study of cytomegalovirus exposure and HLA in healthy donors (dated by TCRdb to 2016 to 2017). Libraries were built with the immunoSEQ multiplex PCR assay. The multiplex PCR relied on a mix of 60 forward primers for TCR Vbeta segments and 13 reverse primers for TCR Jbeta segments. In its TCRdb copy, this immuneACCESS table keeps in-frame sequences only and misses some clones. Where compared with another copy, unresolved V genes explain less than half of these, and the others have no known cause. The sample table holds about 190,000 clones, of which about four fifths were seen once. Roughly 1.5% of the sample is held by the ten biggest clonotypes. Sequences were obtained from PBMCs. All receptors derive from a man in his fifties in good health and CMV-seronegative.

This clone was counted a few times. The J gene is TRBJ2-6, the V gene TRBV6-5; D uncertain. Trimming shortened V by 0 bases and J by 4 bases, and 10 bases separated the two germline ends. There are 16 residues in the CDR3. Germline V gives CDR1 MNHEY, CDR2 SVGAGI. The CDR3 reads CASSYSSSLGANVLTF. The DNA of the CDR3 is TGTGCCAGCAGTTACTCATCAAGTCTAGGGGCCAACGTCCTGACTTTC.

The chain employs TRBV5-1 and TRBJ1-6, with 7 bases identical to TRBD1. The CDR3 is 19 residues long. The germline CDR1 and CDR2 sequences are SGHRS and YFSETQ. J was trimmed by 0 bases and V by 4 bases; bases with no gene match: 13. As DNA, the CDR3 is TGCGCCAGCAGCCTAAATCGACAGGGCCCGAGCTCCTATAATTCACCCCTCCACTTT. It specifies CASSLNRQGPSSYNSPLHF.

The chain links TRBV7-2 to TRBJ1-1; no firm D call. Germline V gene sequence: CDR1 SGHTA, CDR2 FQGNSA. Trimming took off 4 bases at V and 0 bases at J, with 9 bases between the two ends. The CDR3 is made up of 14 amino acids. The CDR3 region is CASSSTVLNTEAFF. DNA for the CDR3: TGTGCCAGCAGCTCTACAGTTCTGAACACTGAAGCTTTCTTT.

The V call is TRBV18, the J call TRBJ1-2; 11 bases agree with TRBD1. J was trimmed by 4 bases and V by 3 bases; bases with no gene match: 4. The germline gives CDR1 KGHSH, CDR2 LQKENI. The CDR3 runs to 15 residues. The CDR3 DNA is TGTGCCAGCTCACCCTGGGACAGGGGGACCTATGGCTACACCTTC. Translation gives CASSPWDRGTYGYTF.

The J gene is TRBJ2-1, the V gene TRBV6-5, with a tentative D call TRBD2 (5 bases). The CDR3 consists of 13 residues. Germline loops: CDR1 MNHEY, CDR2 SVGAGI. V lost 5 bases, J lost 6 bases, and 11 bases lay in between. CDR3 bases: TGTGCCAGCAGTCCAGGACTTGTCAATGAGCAGTTCTTC. It is translated as CASSPGLVNEQFF.

This chain's CDR3 is CASSLGGWTGRSNEQFF. The CDR3 DNA follows: TGTGCCAGCAGCTTAGGAGGGTGGACAGGGAGGAGCAATGAGCAGTTCTTC. The chain couples TRBV11-3 to TRBJ2-1; 8 bases map to TRBD1. The CDR3 totals 17 residues. The V segment lost 1 base and the J segment 6 bases; nucleotides outside the gene matches: 11. Germline CDR1 and CDR2: SGHNT and YENEEA.

V is TRBV6-4 and J is TRBJ1-1; D not certain. The CDR3 is 13 residues long. Germline V CDR1 and CDR2: MRHNA, SNTAGT. Trimming cost V 4 bases and J 1 base, with 7 bases left between them. CDR3 DNA: TGTGCCAGCAGTGTAGAATCGAACACTGAAGCTTTCTTT. Its translation: CASSVESNTEAFF.

This chain links TRBV6-6 with TRBJ1-1; unclear D gene. V was shortened by 4 bases and J by 5 bases, with 14 bases between the two germline ends. The length of the CDR3 is 14 residues. CDR1 is MNHNY and CDR2 is SVGAGI in the germline V gene (reference sequence). CDR3: CASSLNSAGTEAFF. The CDR3 DNA reads as TGTGCCAGCAGTTTAAACAGTGCCGGAACTGAAGCTTTCTTT.

The count of this clone is one. V and J are TRBV28 and TRBJ2-1; 8 positions match TRBD2. Germline assignment: CDR1 MDHEN and CDR2 SYDVKM. The ends lost 3 bases at V and 7 bases at J; junction bases unmatched: 8. There are 15 residues in the CDR3. CDR3 protein: CASSFPGTRGNEQFF. The CDR3 bases are TGTGCCAGCAGTTTCCCCGGGACTAGGGGTAATGAGCAGTTCTTC.

V is TRBV4-1 and J is TRBJ2-6; D unresolved. The CDR3 covers 17 residues. Germline assignment: CDR1 MGHRA and CDR2 YSYEKL. V dropped 1 base and J dropped 4 bases, with 14 bases sitting between them. This chain's CDR3 is CASSQGEVFSGANVLTF. For the CDR3, the DNA is TGCGCCAGCAGCCAAGGAGAGGTTTTCTCCGGGGCCAACGTCCTGACTTTC.

The chain uses TRBV6-5 and TRBJ2-7; no clear D. This CDR3 has 13 amino acids. In germline, CDR1 is MNHEY, CDR2 SVGAGI. V lost 4 bases, J lost 2 bases, and 9 bases lay in between. The CDR3 nucleotides read TGTGCCAGCAGTTGGGCAGACACCTACGAGCAGTACTTC. Translation: CASSWADTYEQYF.